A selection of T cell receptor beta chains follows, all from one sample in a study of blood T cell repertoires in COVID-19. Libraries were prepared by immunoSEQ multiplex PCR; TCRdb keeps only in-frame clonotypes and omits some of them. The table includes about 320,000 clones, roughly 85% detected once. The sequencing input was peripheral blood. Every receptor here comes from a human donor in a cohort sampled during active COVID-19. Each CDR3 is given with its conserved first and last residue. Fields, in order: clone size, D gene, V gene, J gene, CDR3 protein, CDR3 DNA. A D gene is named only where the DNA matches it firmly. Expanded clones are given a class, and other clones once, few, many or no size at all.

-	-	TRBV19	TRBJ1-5	CASSPGTYSNQPQHF	TGTGCCAGTTCTCCGGGAACCTATAGCAATCAGCCCCAGCATTTT
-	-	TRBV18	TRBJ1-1	CASSPTGNTEAFF	TGTGCCAGCTCACCGACGGGGAACACTGAAGCTTTCTTT
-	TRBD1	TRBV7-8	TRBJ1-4	CASSSGTGAREKLFF	TGTGCCAGCAGCTCCGGGACAGGGGCGAGAGAAAAACTGTTTTTT
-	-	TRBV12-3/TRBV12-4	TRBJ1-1	CASSLARNTEAFF	TGTGCCAGCAGTTTAGCGCGGAACACTGAAGCTTTCTTT
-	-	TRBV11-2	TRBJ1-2	CASSLDSGFGYTF	TGTGCCAGCAGCTTAGATAGCGGTTTTGGCTACACCTTC
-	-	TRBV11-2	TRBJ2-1	CASSLFLATENEQFF	TGTGCCAGCAGCTTATTTCTAGCGACGGAAAATGAGCAGTTCTTC
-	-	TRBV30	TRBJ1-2	CAWSEQGHGYTF	TGTGCCTGGAGTGAGCAGGGGCATGGCTACACCTTC
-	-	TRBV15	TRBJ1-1	CATTAWQLKTEAFF	TGTGCCACCACCGCCTGGCAACTAAAGACTGAAGCTTTCTTT
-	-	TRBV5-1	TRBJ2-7	CASSTQGHEQYF	TGCGCCAGCAGCACCCAGGGTCACGAGCAGTACTTC
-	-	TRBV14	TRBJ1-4	CASSAGQKLFF	TGTGCCAGCAGCGCGGGGCAAAAACTGTTTTTT
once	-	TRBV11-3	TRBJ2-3	CASSLDALADTQYF	TGTGCCAGCAGCTTAGATGCGCTCGCAGATACGCAGTATTTT
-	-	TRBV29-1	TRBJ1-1	CSVERREGSKAFF	TGCAGCGTTGAGAGGAGGGAAGGTTCAAAAGCTTTCTTT
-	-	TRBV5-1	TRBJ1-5	CASSLSGGFNQPQHF	TGCGCCAGCAGCCTCAGCGGGGGCTTCAATCAGCCCCAGCATTTT
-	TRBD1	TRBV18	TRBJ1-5	CASTGQGNQPQHF	TGTGCCAGCACCGGACAGGGTAATCAGCCCCAGCATTTT
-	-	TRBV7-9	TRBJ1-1	CASSLGQYEAFF	TGTGCCAGCAGCTTAGGACAGTATGAAGCTTTCTTT
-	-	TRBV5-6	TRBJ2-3	CASSLRVAGTDTQYF	TGTGCCAGCAGCTTGAGGGTAGCGGGCACAGATACGCAGTATTTT
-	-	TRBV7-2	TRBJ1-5	CASSLRGHQPQHF	TGTGCCAGCAGCTTAAGGGGCCATCAGCCCCAGCATTTT
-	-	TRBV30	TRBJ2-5	CAWSSGETQYF	TGTGCCTGGAGTAGCGGGGAGACCCAGTACTTC
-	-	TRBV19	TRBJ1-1	CASSIGGPEAFF	TGTGCCAGTAGTATCGGGGGGCCTGAAGCTTTCTTT
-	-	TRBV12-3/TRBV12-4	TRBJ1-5	CASSENFGQPQHF	TGTGCCAGCAGCGAAAACTTCGGTCAGCCCCAGCATTTT
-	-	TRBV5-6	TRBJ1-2	CASSLDSLYDTF	TGTGCCAGCAGCTTGGACAGTTTGTACGACACCTTC
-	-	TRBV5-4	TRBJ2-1	CASSRSQGEQFF	TGTGCCAGCAGCCGGAGTCAGGGCGAGCAGTTCTTC
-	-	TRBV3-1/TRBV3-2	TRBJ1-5	CASSQDWDNNQPQHF	TGTGCCAGCAGCCAAGACTGGGACAACAATCAGCCCCAGCATTTT
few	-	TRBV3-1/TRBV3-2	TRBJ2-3	CASSHGSSGLVDTQYF	TGTGCCAGCAGCCATGGGTCGAGCGGCCTCGTTGATACGCAGTATTTT
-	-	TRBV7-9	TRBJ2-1	CASSQRVRPDYNEQFF	TGTGCCAGCAGCCAGCGAGTTAGACCCGACTACAATGAGCAGTTCTTC
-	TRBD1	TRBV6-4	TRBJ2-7	CASSASGTGGDEQYF	TGTGCCAGCAGTGCCTCCGGGACAGGGGGCGACGAGCAGTACTTC
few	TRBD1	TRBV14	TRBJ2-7	CASSHYRGRSYEQYF	TGTGCCAGCAGCCATTACAGGGGGCGCAGCTACGAGCAGTACTTC
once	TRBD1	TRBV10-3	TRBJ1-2	CAYSGGGYGYTF	TGTGCCTATTCAGGGGGTGGCTATGGCTACACCTTC
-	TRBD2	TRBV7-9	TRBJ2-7	CASSLAGGTYEQYF	TGTGCCAGCAGTCTAGCGGGGGGCACCTACGAGCAGTACTTC
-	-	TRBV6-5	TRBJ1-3	CASSLSGTGNTIYF	TGTGCCAGCAGCCTTTCAGGGACTGGAAACACCATATATTTT
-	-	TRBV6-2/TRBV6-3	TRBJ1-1	CASSLLAVLQNTEAFF	TGTGCCAGCAGCCTCCTGGCGGTCCTCCAGAACACTGAAGCTTTCTTT
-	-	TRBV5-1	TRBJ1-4	CASSFGQIATNEKLFF	TGCGCCAGCAGCTTTGGGCAGATTGCAACTAATGAAAAACTGTTTTTT
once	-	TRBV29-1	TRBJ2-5	CSVDRAQETQYF	TGCAGCGTTGACAGGGCCCAAGAGACCCAGTACTTC
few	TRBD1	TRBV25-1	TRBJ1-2	CASSAGQGPLYGYTF	TGTGCCAGCAGTGCGGGACAGGGACCTTTATATGGCTACACCTTC
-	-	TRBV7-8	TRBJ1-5	CASTRGGDQPQHF	TGTGCCAGCACCCGAGGGGGGGATCAGCCCCAGCATTTT
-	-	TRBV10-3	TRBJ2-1	CAISEGEGSSYNEQFF	TGTGCCATCAGTGAGGGAGAAGGGAGCTCCTACAATGAGCAGTTCTTC
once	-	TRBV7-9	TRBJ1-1	CASSLAKREGLNTEAFF	TGTGCCAGCAGCTTAGCTAAGAGGGAGGGACTGAACACTGAAGCTTTCTTT
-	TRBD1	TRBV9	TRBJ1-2	CASSVGKGQRYGYTF	TGTGCCAGCAGCGTAGGAAAGGGACAGCGATATGGCTACACCTTC
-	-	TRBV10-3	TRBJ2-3	CAINLRGGDSSTDTQYF	TGTGCCATCAACCTTCGTGGGGGCGACTCTAGCACAGATACGCAGTATTTT
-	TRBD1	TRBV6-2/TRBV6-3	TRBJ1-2	CASSSPDRGSSGYTF	TGTGCCAGCAGTAGTCCCGACAGGGGGTCGAGTGGCTACACCTTC
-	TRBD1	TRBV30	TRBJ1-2	CAWTLRGTGAYGYTF	TGTGCCTGGACCCTAAGGGGGACAGGGGCCTATGGCTACACCTTC
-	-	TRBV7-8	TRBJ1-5	CASSPVARVNQPQHF	TGTGCCAGCAGCCCGGTTGCCAGGGTAAATCAGCCCCAGCATTTT
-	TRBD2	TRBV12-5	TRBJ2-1	CASGPPGLAVNEQFF	TGTGCTAGTGGTCCGCCGGGGCTAGCGGTCAATGAGCAGTTCTTC
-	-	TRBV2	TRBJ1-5	CASSDDILGRPQHF	TGTGCCAGCAGCGATGACATCCTGGGGCGGCCCCAGCATTTT
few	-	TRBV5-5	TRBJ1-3	CASSWDTSGNTIYF	TGTGCCAGCAGCTGGGACACCTCTGGAAACACCATATATTTT
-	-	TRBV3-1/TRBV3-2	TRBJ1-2	CASSQVRDPPNYGYTF	TGTGCCAGCAGCCAGGTGCGGGACCCCCCTAACTATGGCTACACCTTC
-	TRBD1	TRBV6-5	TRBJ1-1	CASTIGQVTEAFF	TGTGCCAGCACTATTGGACAGGTCACTGAAGCTTTCTTT
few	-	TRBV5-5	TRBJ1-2	CASSSGGAHNYGYTF	TGTGCCAGCAGCTCTGGAGGGGCGCATAACTATGGCTACACCTTC
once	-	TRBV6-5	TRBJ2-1	CAITSGDYNEGFF	TGTGCCATCACATCGGGAGATTACAATGAGGGGTTCTTC
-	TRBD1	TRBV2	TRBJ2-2	CASRKELGGNTGELFF	TGTGCCAGCAGGAAGGAGTTAGGGGGCAACACCGGGGAGCTGTTTTTT